The clone carrying this TCR beta chain was seen only once. What it recognizes is unknown. There are 19 residues in the CDR3. Germline V gene sequence: CDR1 SGHRS, CDR2 YFSETQ. With V trimmed by 0 bases and J by 0 bases, 11 bases remained unmatched. This entry is derived from a study of Ad26.COV2.S vaccination and SARS-CoV-2 variants. Study-level information: This donor came from the COV1001 trial of Ad26.COV2.S.

The treatment was: about 20 received Ad26.COV2.S at low or high dose, single or two shots; roughly five received placebo; per-sample allocation not given. The investigators took samples on day 63 after the first vaccine or placebo injection. Profiled with immunoSEQ multiplex PCR; TCRdb holds only in-frame clones, not every one. This sample yields hundreds of thousands of clones, of which about 89% are seen a single time; around 4.5% belongs to the top ten. Broader study findings: Placebo and vaccine recipients had non-spike TCR breadth that was similar.

This specimen was peripheral blood, taken in a trial of Ad26.COV2.S vaccine versus placebo. The chain combines TRBV5-1 with TRBJ2-1; 8 bases agree with TRBD1. The clonotype comes from a person aged 18-60 years who received the Ad26.COV2.S COVID-19 vaccine or a placebo. The DNA for the CDR3 is TGCGCCAGCAGCTTGGCAGAAGCTAGGACAGGGCGCTCCTACAATGAGCAGTTCTTC. Amino acids: CASSLAEARTGRSYNEQFF.